This entry lists 15 T cell receptor beta chains sequenced from one sample in a study of graft-versus-host responses after intestinal transplantation. Clones were read by immunoSEQ multiplex PCR, and TCRdb kept only the in-frame ones, dropping some. The profile shows fewer than 30,000 clones, around 94% of them singletons. The sample was PBMCs, taken 30 days after intestinal transplant. The source is a human patient who received an intestinal transplant, so some T cells may come from the graft donor.

V usage is TRBV19 and J usage is TRBJ1-5, with 9 bases fitting TRBD1. J was trimmed by 8 bases and V by 2 bases; bases with no gene match: 10. The length of the CDR3 is 16 residues. Germline V gene data show CDR1 as LNHDA and CDR2 as SQIVND (reference sequence). The CDR3 protein is CASSISAQGAWEPQHF. The CDR3 nucleotides are TGTGCCAGTAGTATAAGCGCACAGGGGGCATGGGAGCCCCAGCATTTT.

The chain joins TRBV30 to TRBJ2-2, with TRBD2 identical over 15 bases. The junction had 10 bases not matched to a gene; V was cut back by 5 bases and J by 6 bases. CDR1 and CDR2 (germline): GTSNPN, SVGIG (reference sequence). The CDR3 has 17 residues. DNA of the CDR3: TGTGCCTGGTCCCCCGGACTAGCGGGAGGGCCGGCCGGGGAGCTGTTTTTT. Translation gives CAWSPGLAGGPAGELFF.

The chain employs TRBV7-9 and TRBJ2-3; the match to TRBD2 covers 7 bases. The trim removed 5 bases at V and 0 bases at J, leaving 5 bases unmatched. Per the germline V gene, CDR1 is SEHNR and CDR2 is FQNEAQ (reference sequence). This CDR3 comprises 15 residues. CDR3 protein: CASSQTSASTDTQYF. CDR3 nucleotides: TGTGCCAGCAGCCAAACTAGCGCGAGCACAGATACGCAGTATTTT.

The genes are TRBV28 and TRBJ2-1; D uncertain. V lost 6 bases and J 5 bases, leaving 8 bases between the germline ends. The CDR3 consists of 12 residues. Germline loops: CDR1 MDHEN, CDR2 SYDVKM. The CDR3 coding sequence is TGTGCCAGCAGCCGGTCGCACAATGAGCAGTTCTTC. The encoded protein is CASSRSHNEQFF. Full variable domain (rest looked up from reference TRBV28 and TRBJ2-1): DVKVTQSSRYLVKRTGEKVFLECVQDMDHENMFWYRQDPGLGLRLIYFSYDVKMKEKGDIPEGYSVSREKKERFSLILESASTNQTSMYLCASSRSHNEQFFGPGTRLTVL.

The V call is TRBV4-3, the J call TRBJ2-3; D is possibly TRBD1 or TRBD2 (5 bases each). The V gene lost 4 bases and the J gene lost 3 bases, with 11 bases spanning the gap. The CDR3 consists of 14 residues. Germline CDR1 LGHNA, CDR2 YSLEER. The DNA for the CDR3 is TGCGCCAGCAGCCGGGGACGGAAGACAGATACGCAGTATTTT. Translating it yields CASSRGRKTDTQYF.

The chain combines TRBV30 with TRBJ1-4; 9 bases match TRBD1. The CDR3 totals 15 residues. The V gene end was trimmed by 5 bases and the J gene end by 7 bases; junction bases not matched to a gene: 11. Germline assignment: CDR1 GTSNPN and CDR2 SVGIG (reference sequence). The DNA of the CDR3 is TGTGCCTGGGCAACTGGGGACAGGGAAACTGAAAAACTGTTTTTT. Translation gives CAWATGDRETEKLFF.

V usage is TRBV27 and J usage is TRBJ1-1; D gene unclear. Deletions cut 7 bases from V and 7 bases from J, with 13 bases between. Germline lookup yields CDR1 MNHEY and CDR2 SMNVEV (reference sequence). This CDR3 contains 12 residues. This chain's CDR3 is CASIGWEREAFF. DNA for the CDR3: TGTGCCAGCATCGGGTGGGAACGTGAAGCTTTCTTT.

This clone was observed a few times. The gene calls are TRBV7-2 and TRBJ1-3; D call uncertain. The CDR3 sequence is 15 residues long. Trimming cost V 0 bases and J 2 bases, with 8 bases left between them. The germline gives CDR1 SGHTA, CDR2 FQGNSA. CDR3 sequence reads: CASSLAPDPGNTIYF. DNA of the CDR3: TGTGCCAGCAGCTTAGCGCCGGACCCTGGAAACACCATATATTTT.

The CDR3 region has the DNA TGTGCCTGGGGGGACGGTGGATGGAGTTATGGCTACACCTTC. Amino acids: CAWGDGGWSYGYTF. The rearrangement links TRBV30 to TRBJ1-2, with D possibly being TRBD1 (5 bases). Per the germline V gene, CDR1 is GTSNPN and CDR2 is SVGIG (reference sequence). CDR3 length: 14 residues. Trimming removed 5 bases from V and 5 bases from J, with 18 bases in between. Based on the CDR3 plus reference TRBV30 and TRBJ1-2, the full variable domain is SQTIHQWPATLVQPVGSPLSLECTVEGTSNPNLYWYRQAAGRGLQLLFYSVGIGQISSEVPQNLSASRPQDRQFILSSKKLLLSDSGFYLCAWGDGGWSYGYTFGSGTRLTVV.

This chain uses TRBV30 with TRBJ2-3; TRBD1 might be the D (6 bases). Between the trimmed V and J ends, which lost 7 bases and 1 base, there was a span of 12 bases. Per the germline V gene, CDR1 is GTSNPN and CDR2 is SVGIG (reference sequence). This CDR3 is 13 amino acids long. The CDR3: CAFGQIGTDTQYF. CDR3 sequence (DNA): TGTGCCTTCGGACAGATAGGCACAGATACGCAGTATTTT.

The V and J genes are TRBV11-2 and TRBJ2-5, with D tentatively TRBD2 (5 bases). The CDR3 runs to 14 residues. The ends were cut back, 4 bases at V and 5 bases at J, with 14 bases in the middle. Germline assignment: CDR1 SGHAT and CDR2 FQNNGV. CDR3 DNA: TGTGCCAGCAGCTCCGACCGTGGCGGGGAGACCCAGTACTTC. Translated: CASSSDRGGETQYF.

This sequence joins TRBV2 and TRBJ1-1; D perhaps matches TRBD1 (6 bases). This CDR3 spans 14 amino acids. Germline assignment: CDR1 SNHLY and CDR2 FYNNEI. V gave up 8 bases and J gave up 8 bases, with 21 bases separating them. The CDR3 DNA reads TGTGCCAGCTGGGGGGACAAATCCGGGCGAGAAGCTTTCTTT. As protein: CASWGDKSGREAFF.

The J gene is TRBJ2-1, the V gene TRBV15; perhaps TRBD1 as D (7 bases). V was shortened by 8 bases and J by 3 bases, with 14 bases between the two germline ends. The CDR3 has 14 residues. Germline V gene lookup returns CDR1 LNHNV and CDR2 YYDKDF (reference sequence). The CDR3 loop is CATATGRNYNEQFF. CDR3 sequence (DNA): TGTGCCACCGCGACAGGGAGGAACTACAATGAGCAGTTCTTC.

The CDR3 DNA reads TGCGCCAGCAGCCAAGATCAACAGGGGATCATCTCCTACGAGCAGTACTTC. The encoded protein is CASSQDQQGIISYEQYF. This chain joins TRBV4-3 and TRBJ2-7; 7 bases map to TRBD1. The CDR3 extends over 17 amino acids. Per the germline V gene, CDR1 is LGHNA and CDR2 is YSLEER. V lost 0 bases and J lost 0; bases outside the gene matches: 8.

The rearrangement joins TRBV7-9 to TRBJ1-5; unclear D gene. V dropped 1 base and J dropped 3 bases, with 13 bases sitting between them. This CDR3 contains 16 residues. Germline V gene lookup returns CDR1 SEHNR and CDR2 FQNEAQ (reference sequence). In DNA form, the CDR3 reads TGTGCCAGCAGCTTAGGCTCCGGAGAGCTCAATCAGCCCCAGCATTTT. As protein: CASSLGSGELNQPQHF.